The rows below give T cell receptor beta chains drawn from one sample of a study of OX40 agonist ivuxolimab in advanced cancers. The protocol was immunoSEQ multiplex PCR, while the TCRdb copy is restricted to in-frame clones and leaves out a portion. Of tens of thousands of clones listed, approximately 92% were seen once; the top ten hold approximately 0.32%. The specimen comprised CD4+ or CD8+ T cells sorted from blood, sampled in a trial of the OX40 agonist ivuxolimab. These receptors came from an adult with an advanced solid tumor such as melanoma, head and neck, liver or kidney cancer. Each CDR3 is given with its conserved first and last residue. Each record gives: V gene, clone size, J gene, D gene, CDR3 protein, CDR3 DNA. D genes are given only for firm matches. Rows give clone size only sometimes, using once, few, many, or a class for an expanded clone.

>TRBV30|NA|TRBJ1-5|NA
CAWSQGFANQPQHF
TGTGCCTGGAGCCAGGGGTTTGCCAATCAGCCCCAGCATTTT
>TRBV12-5|once|TRBJ2-2|TRBD2
CASGLASGSPGELFF
TGTGCTAGTGGTTTGGCTAGCGGGAGTCCCGGGGAGCTGTTTTTT
>TRBV9|NA|TRBJ1-3|NA
CASSVEPKGDGNTIYF
TGTGCCAGCAGCGTAGAGCCAAAAGGGGATGGAAACACCATATATTTT
>TRBV18|NA|TRBJ2-5|NA
CASSPLGSDQETQYF
TGTGCCAGCTCACCCCTGGGGAGCGACCAAGAGACCCAGTACTTC
>TRBV7-2|NA|TRBJ2-2|NA
CASSSGVGLGELFF
TGTGCCAGCAGCTCAGGGGTGGGGTTGGGGGAGCTGTTTTTT
>TRBV7-8|NA|TRBJ2-7|NA
CASSLESYEQYF
TGTGCCAGCAGCTTAGAGTCCTACGAGCAGTACTTC
>TRBV4-1|NA|TRBJ2-2|NA
CASSHTANTGELFF
TGCGCCAGCAGCCATACAGCTAACACCGGGGAGCTGTTTTTT
>TRBV7-9|NA|TRBJ2-5|TRBD1
CASSSGTGQETQYF
TGTGCCAGCAGCTCAGGGACAGGGCAAGAGACCCAGTACTTC
>TRBV18|NA|TRBJ1-2|TRBD1
CASSPQGAGYGYTF
TGTGCCAGCTCACCGCAGGGGGCCGGTTATGGCTACACCTTC
>TRBV30|NA|TRBJ2-7|NA
CAWSRVEQYF
TGTGCCTGGAGCCGGGTCGAGCAGTACTTC
>TRBV18|NA|TRBJ2-2|NA
CASSPSAASNTGELFF
TGTGCCAGCTCACCATCGGCGGCTTCGAACACCGGGGAGCTGTTTTTT
>TRBV6-1|once|TRBJ2-7|TRBD1
CASSEAGTGPYEQYF
TGTGCCAGCAGTGAAGCGGGGACAGGGCCCTACGAGCAGTACTTC
>TRBV28|NA|TRBJ1-1|NA
CAIIGSMNTEAFF
TGTGCCATAATAGGCAGCATGAACACTGAAGCTTTCTTT
>TRBV10-3|NA|TRBJ1-5|NA
CAISAVREGMDGNQPQHF
TGTGCCATCAGTGCCGTCCGGGAGGGTATGGATGGCAATCAGCCCCAGCATTTT
>TRBV19|NA|TRBJ2-6|NA
CASSPLGDGLSGANVLTF
TGTGCCAGTAGTCCTCTTGGGGACGGCCTTTCTGGGGCCAACGTCCTGACTTTC
>TRBV9|NA|TRBJ2-1|TRBD1
CASSVGQGNGEQFF
TGTGCCAGCAGCGTCGGACAGGGGAATGGTGAGCAGTTCTTC
>TRBV7-9|NA|TRBJ2-7|TRBD1
CASSSPGTGLYEQYF
TGTGCCAGCAGCTCCCCTGGGACAGGGCTCTACGAGCAGTACTTC
>TRBV7-2|NA|TRBJ2-7|TRBD2
CASSFGLAGAYEQYF
TGTGCCAGCAGCTTTGGACTAGCGGGGGCCTACGAGCAGTACTTC
>TRBV28|NA|TRBJ2-1|NA
CASRPSSYNEQFF
TGTGCCAGTAGACCAAGCTCCTACAATGAGCAGTTCTTC
>TRBV28|NA|TRBJ1-4|NA
CASSSRPPNEKLFF
TGTGCCAGCAGTTCCAGACCGCCTAATGAAAAACTGTTTTTT
>TRBV15|NA|TRBJ2-7|TRBD2
CATSRGTSGGGYEQYF
TGTGCCACCAGCAGAGGGACTAGCGGGGGGGGGTACGAGCAGTACTTC
>TRBV6-1|NA|TRBJ2-6|NA
CASISAGANVLTF
TGTGCCAGCATAAGCGCTGGGGCCAACGTCCTGACTTTC
>TRBV5-1|once|TRBJ2-2|NA
CASSFEISNTGELFF
TGCGCCAGCAGCTTCGAGATTTCGAACACCGGGGAGCTGTTTTTT
>TRBV5-8|NA|TRBJ1-6|TRBD1
CASSLTSFGQGTLHF
TGTGCCAGCAGCTTGACCTCATTTGGACAGGGGACCCTCCACTTT
>TRBV4-1|NA|TRBJ2-3|TRBD2
CASSQEGTSGRSDTQYF
TGCGCCAGCAGCCAAGAAGGGACTAGCGGACGATCAGATACGCAGTATTTT
>TRBV6-5|NA|TRBJ1-5|NA
CASSYDRNQPQHF
TGTGCCAGCAGTTACGATAGAAATCAGCCCCAGCATTTT
>TRBV5-6|NA|TRBJ2-1|NA
CASSLMVEQFF
TGTGCCAGCAGCTTGATGGTTGAGCAGTTCTTC
>TRBV18|NA|TRBJ2-3|NA
CASSPADTQYF
TGTGCCAGCTCACCAGCTGACACGCAGTATTTT
>TRBV19|NA|TRBJ1-6|NA
CASRPPGSEGSPLHF
TGTGCCAGTAGGCCCCCGGGCTCGGAGGGGTCACCCCTCCACTTT
>TRBV7-9|NA|TRBJ2-1|NA
CASSSDSGGQFF
TGTGCCAGCAGCTCGGACTCCGGTGGGCAGTTCTTC
>TRBV19|NA|TRBJ1-1|NA
CASSISSVWMYTEAFF
TGTGCCAGTAGTATTTCTTCGGTTTGGATGTACACTGAAGCTTTCTTT
>TRBV18|once|TRBJ2-7|TRBD2
CASSGLAGSSYEQYF
TGTGCCAGCTCAGGACTAGCGGGGAGCTCCTACGAGCAGTACTTC
>TRBV5-1|NA|TRBJ2-3|NA
CASSPERAGAADTQYF
TGCGCCAGCAGCCCGGAGCGGGCGGGGGCGGCAGATACGCAGTATTTT
>TRBV14|once|TRBJ2-7|TRBD2
CASSQVGSGRGEQYF
TGTGCCAGCAGCCAAGTGGGTAGCGGGAGGGGCGAGCAGTACTTC
>TRBV27|few|TRBJ1-2|NA
CASSLEGPGWSYGYTF
TGTGCCAGCAGTTTAGAAGGTCCAGGTTGGAGCTATGGCTACACCTTC
>TRBV29-1|NA|TRBJ1-1|NA
CSATTDSNTEAFF
TGCAGCGCCACTACGGATTCGAACACTGAAGCTTTCTTT